The 13 T cell receptor beta chains below were found in one sample sequenced in a study of monozygotic twins with inflammatory bowel disease. TCRdb reworked the 5' RACE reads into one entry per CDR3 protein, no DNA. Found here are about 330,000 distinct CDR3 sequences; the top ten clones hold under 2.5%. Sequenced material: blood. The receptor set was obtained from a human donor with ulcerative colitis or Crohn's disease, or a healthy co-twin of an affected twin (not recorded which).

This sequence joins TRBV18 and TRBJ2-7. The germline gives CDR1 KGHSH, CDR2 LQKENI. The CDR3 is 19 amino acids. CDR3 sequence reads: CASSPLNTEDGPSSYEQYF.

The chain combines TRBV6-2 or TRBV6-3 with TRBJ2-1; with no DNA, the TCRdb D assignment of TRBD2 cannot be verified. The length of the CDR3 is 16 residues. Per the germline V gene, CDR1 is MNHEY and CDR2 is SVGEGT. CDR3 loop: CAGGSGTSGAYNEQFF.

This sequence joins TRBV11-2 and TRBJ2-2. Germline V CDR1 and CDR2: SGHAT, FQNNGV. The CDR3 runs to 15 residues. CDR3 amino acids: CASSLEPSNTGELFF. Variable domain in full (rest from reference TRBV11-2 and TRBJ2-2): EAGVAQSPRYKIIEKRQSVAFWCNPISGHATLYWYQQILGQGPKLLIQFQNNGVVDDSQLPKDRFSAERLKGVDSTLKIQPAKLEDSAVYLCASSLEPSNTGELFFGEGSRLTVL.

The chain is built from TRBV10-3 and TRBJ2-1; with no DNA, the TCRdb D assignment of TRBD2 cannot be verified. CDR1 and CDR2 (germline): ENHRY, SYGVKD. CDR3 size: 13 residues. The CDR3 reads CAIGRGGPNEQFF.

The chain has TRBV19 and TRBJ1-5; TCRdb proposes TRBD1, but this gene call is untestable without DNA. This CDR3 spans 17 amino acids. CDR1 and CDR2 from the germline V gene are LNHDA and SQIVND (reference sequence). The CDR3 loop is CASRWTGIVVGNQPQHF.

V is TRBV30 and J is TRBJ2-3; TCRdb's D call of TRBD2 is untestable without DNA. Germline V CDR1 and CDR2: GTSNPN, SVGIG (reference sequence). CDR3 length equals 17 residues. CDR3 in amino acids: CAWSRFSRDSYTDTQYF.

The CDR3 sequence: CASSIQGEDEKLFF. This chain links TRBV12-3 or TRBV12-4 with TRBJ1-4; the D call from TCRdb, TRBD1, cannot be confirmed without DNA. The CDR3 runs 14 residues.

The chain joins TRBV9 to TRBJ2-2; lacking DNA, the TRBD1 call made by TCRdb goes unchecked. CDR3 length equals 15 residues. Germline V gene data show CDR1 as SGDLS and CDR2 as YYNGEE. Here the CDR3 reads CASSAPGGLTGELFF.

This rearrangement joins TRBV12-3 or TRBV12-4 to TRBJ2-2. This CDR3 is 14 amino acids long. Here the CDR3 reads CASSLLQNTGELFF.

CDR3 sequence reads: CASSLAPMNTEAFF. J is TRBJ1-1 and V is TRBV11-2. CDR1 is SGHAT, CDR2 FQNNGV, per germline. CDR3 length equals 14 residues. The complete variable domain, with remaining parts taken from reference TRBV11-2 and TRBJ1-1, reads EAGVAQSPRYKIIEKRQSVAFWCNPISGHATLYWYQQILGQGPKLLIQFQNNGVVDDSQLPKDRFSAERLKGVDSTLKIQPAKLEDSAVYLCASSLAPMNTEAFFGQGTRLTVV.

V is TRBV5-1 and J is TRBJ2-7; the TRBD1 assignment by TCRdb is unverifiable without DNA. The CDR3 length is 15 residues. Per the germline V gene, CDR1 is SGHRS and CDR2 is YFSETQ. CDR3 amino acids: CASSFGTPASYEQYF.

Here the CDR3 reads CASSFSDRVAYEQYF. The rearrangement links TRBV13 to TRBJ2-7; absent DNA, TCRdb's TRBD1 call cannot be checked. Germline V lookup: CDR1 PRHDT, CDR2 FYEKMQ (reference sequence). This CDR3 spans 15 amino acids. The full variable domain, with the rest looked up from reference TRBV13 and TRBJ2-7, is AAGVIQSPRHLIKEKRETATLKCYPIPRHDTVYWYQQGPGQDPQFLISFYEKMQSDKGSIPDRFSAQQFSDYHSELNMSSLELGDSALYFCASSFSDRVAYEQYFGPGTRLTVT.

V is TRBV10-3 and J is TRBJ2-7; absent DNA, TCRdb's TRBD1 call cannot be checked. Germline CDR1 reads ENHRY; CDR2 reads SYGVKD. CDR3 length: 15 residues. Here the CDR3 reads CAISDPDRRNYEQYF.